This T cell receptor beta chain was captured in a study of technical replicates of blood from a handful of donors (dated by TCRdb to 2017 to 2019). Library creation used the immunoSEQ multiplex PCR assay. The immuneACCESS repertoire file appears here via TCRdb, limited to in-frame rearrangements. These files lack a portion of the clones; in checked studies, under half of the deficit traces to unresolved V genes, and the cause of the others is not known. The sample table records 75,000 to 90,000 clones; around 94% of these occur just once. In total, the top ten clones hold about 0.26% of the sample. The germline V gene provides CDR1 SQVTM and CDR2 ANQGSEA. Spanning cysteine to phenylalanine, the CDR3 consists of 16 amino acids. The only DNA kept is the CDR3, 48 bases in frame from the first base. V lost 5 bases and J lost 3 bases, and the count of bases not matched to a germline gene is 14. This clone has more than one count but fewer than ten. Its binding antigen is unknown. No quality values exist for individual bases; no much larger clone is one base distant.

This receptor was taken from a human donor in good health. The rearrangement joined TRBV29-1 to TRBJ1-1; TRBD1 fits 8 bases in the junction. The specimen was T cells isolated from PBMCs. This receptor carries the CDR3 CSVPSLDREADTEAFF. The DNA sequence follows: TGCAGCGTTCCCAGCTTGGACAGGGAGGCGGACACTGAAGCTTTCTTT.